Given below is one T cell receptor (beta chain) in context. Here immunoSEQ multiplex PCR was the method, and the copy in TCRdb shows in-frame clones only, minus some. The data hold 40,000 to 65,000 clones, with about 92% observed a single time. These data are taken from a study of T cell changes during pregnancy in multiple sclerosis. Trimming left V 5 bases short and J 4 bases short, with 18 bases between. The CDR3 is 15 residues long. Germline V lookup: CDR1 SGHNT, CDR2 YENEEA. The sequence came from a female donor with multiple sclerosis, enrolled in a pregnancy study. Sequenced here: CD4+ T cells from peripheral blood mononuclear cells, sampled in the third trimester of pregnancy. The rearrangement links TRBV11-3 to TRBJ2-7, with D possibly TRBD1 on 6 matching bases. In nucleotides, the CDR3 is TGTGCCAGCAGCCTAAAGACAGGAGGTTTTTACGAGCAGTACTTC. Translating it yields CASSLKTGGFYEQYF.